Each of the 13 T cell receptor beta chains below was sequenced from the same sample in a study of Tregs in tolerant kidney transplant recipients. Libraries were prepared by immunoSEQ multiplex PCR; TCRdb keeps only in-frame clonotypes and omits some of them. This listing includes about 30,000 clones. Sequences were derived from CD8+ T cells from blood, sampled before the transplant. The receptors derive from a human donor who received a combined kidney and bone marrow transplant.

A note on this clone: The read ends 3 residues early relative to the CDR3; the germline J gene fills the gap. The V call is TRBV6-1, the J call TRBJ2-1, with 9 nucleotides matching TRBD2. CDR1 is MNHNS, CDR2 SASEGT, per germline. The CDR3 length is 14 residues. Unmatched junction bases numbered 4, after V lost 3 bases and J lost 7 bases. The part of the CDR3 DNA that was read is TGTGCCAGCAGTGATAGCGGGAGTCGGAATGAG. It is translated as CASSDSGSRNE. The entire CDR3 sequence reads CASSDSGSRNEQFF.

The CDR3 spells CASSQDSETGGEGYTF. CDR3 DNA, as far as it was read: TGCGCCAGCAGCCAAGATTCGGAGACAGGGGGCGAGGGC. The J gene is TRBJ1-2, the V gene TRBV4-1, with 10 bases lining up with TRBD1. From the germline J gene comes the end of the CDR3, since the read stops 3 residues before it. Germline lookup yields CDR1 MGHRA and CDR2 YSYEKL. CDR3 length: 16 residues.

Concerning this clone: The CDR3 end is not reached by the read, which stops 3 residues before it; the germline J gene fills it in. The genes are TRBV30 and TRBJ2-5; D is unresolved. Per germline, CDR1 GTSNPN and CDR2 SVGIG (reference sequence). This CDR3 is 14 amino acids long. V was cut by 0 bases and J by 1 base, with 9 bases left in between. CDR3 sequence: CAWSVVTVQETQYF. Partial CDR3 DNA: TGTGCCTGGAGTGTAGTAACGGTCCAAGAGACC.

CDR3 residues: CASSGSRVQETQYF. The CDR3 DNA, read in part, is TGTGCCAGCAGTGGTTCCAGGGTCCAAGAGACC. This chain links TRBV2 with TRBJ2-5, with a possible D match to TRBD1 (5 bases). The read ends 3 residues early relative to the CDR3; the germline J gene fills the gap. This CDR3 is 14 amino acids long. Germline V gene lookup returns CDR1 SNHLY and CDR2 FYNNEI. With 4 bases removed from V and 1 base from J, the gap between germline ends came to 10 bases. The variable domain in full, with the rest retrieved from reference TRBV2 and TRBJ2-5, is EPEVTQTPSHQVTQMGQEVILRCVPISNHLYFYWYRQILGQKVEFLVSFYNNEISEKSEIFDDQFSVERPDGSNFTLKIRSTKLEDSAMYFCASSGSRVQETQYFGPGTRLLVL.

Note on this clone: The CDR3 is cut off 3 residues early in the read; its end comes from the germline J gene. The rearrangement links TRBV19 to TRBJ2-2; 9 bases map to TRBD1. CDR3 length: 18 amino acids. The V segment lost 3 bases and the J segment 8 bases; nucleotides outside the gene matches: 16. Per germline, CDR1 LNHDA and CDR2 SQIVND (reference sequence). CDR3 amino acids: CASSIYGDRDNMFGELFF. Incomplete CDR3 DNA: TGTGCCAGTAGTATCTACGGGGACAGGGACAATATGTTTGGGGAG.

On this clone: The read stops 3 residues short of the end of the CDR3; the missing end is completed from the germline J gene. The V and J genes are TRBV5-1 and TRBJ1-4; the D is unclear. The CDR3 extends over 17 amino acids. CDR1 SGHRS and CDR2 YFSETQ come from the germline V gene. The ends were cut back, 0 bases at V and 0 bases at J, with 12 bases in the middle. The chain's CDR3 is CASSLESGFATNEKLFF. The CDR3 DNA, read in part, is TGCGCCAGCAGCTTGGAGTCAGGCTTTGCAACTAATGAAAAA. Full variable domain (remainder filled in from reference TRBV5-1 and TRBJ1-4): KAGVTQTPRYLIKTRGQQVTLSCSPISGHRSVSWYQQTPGQGLQFLFEYFSETQRNKGNFPGRFSGRQFSNSRSEMNVSTLELGDSALYLCASSLESGFATNEKLFFGSGTQLSVL.

Remarks on this clone: The read falls 3 residues short of the CDR3 end, and the missing part is taken from the germline J gene. J is TRBJ1-1 and V is TRBV12-3 or TRBV12-4; possible D gene TRBD1, 5 bases. The CDR3 contains 15 residues. V shed 1 base and J shed 5 bases, with 14 bases lying between them. CDR3 DNA (partial): TGTGCCAGCAGTTTAGGCGGGGGTAGAGAGACTGAA. It translates to CASSLGGGRETE. The whole CDR3 sequence reads CASSLGGGRETEAFF.

With respect to this clone: Read coverage stops 3 residues before the CDR3 terminus; the germline J gene supplies the remainder. The chain has TRBV14 and TRBJ2-7, with a weak D call TRBD1 (6 bases). Germline V gives CDR1 SGHDN, CDR2 FVKESK. The CDR3 runs to 14 residues. The V end lost 5 bases, the J end lost 3 bases, and 14 bases lay between the germline ends. The CDR3 sequence is CASSYSGHGYEQYF. The DNA read from the CDR3 is TGTGCCAGCAGCTATTCGGGACACGGCTACGAG. Variable domain in full (rest from reference TRBV14 and TRBJ2-7): EAGVTQFPSHSVIEKGQTVTLRCDPISGHDNLYWYRRVMGKEIKFLLHFVKESKQDESGMPNNRFLAERTGGTYSTLKVQPAELEDSGVYFCASSYSGHGYEQYFGPGTRLTVT.

The DNA read from the CDR3 is TGCGCCAGCAGCTCGGGACTAGCGCTATACGAG. Its protein product is CASSSGLALYE. The full CDR3 protein reads CASSSGLALYEQYF. V usage is TRBV5-1 and J usage is TRBJ2-7, with 10 bases that match TRBD2. Read coverage stops 3 residues before the CDR3 terminus; the germline J gene supplies the remainder. V dropped 3 bases and J dropped 4; count of bases not matched to a gene: 4. CDR1 SGHRS and CDR2 YFSETQ come from the germline V gene. The CDR3 loop spans 14 amino acids.

A remark on this clone: The read gets to within 3 residues of the CDR3 end, and the germline J gene fills in the rest. The chain combines TRBV19 with TRBJ2-2, with 8 bases identical to TRBD1. This CDR3 is built from 15 residues. V gave up 7 bases and J gave up 5 bases; unmatched junction bases: 9. CDR1 is LNHDA, CDR2 SQIVND, per germline (reference sequence). The CDR3 loop is CASNAWTGKTGELFF. Partial CDR3 DNA: TGTGCCAGTAATGCCTGGACAGGGAAGACCGGGGAG.

About this clone itself: The read ends 3 residues early relative to the CDR3; the germline J gene fills the gap. The rearrangement uses TRBV20-1 and TRBJ2-1; TRBD2 agrees at 12 bases. In germline, CDR1 is DFQATT, CDR2 SNEGSKA (reference sequence). After removal of 4 bases from V and 4 bases from J, the junction contained 8 bases not matched to a gene. There are 16 residues in the CDR3. CDR3 bases read: TGCAGTGCTACGAGTTTCGGACTAGCGGGGTACAATGAG. This sequence encodes CSATSFGLAGYNE. In full, the CDR3 is CSATSFGLAGYNEQFF.

Turning to this clone: The read finishes 3 residues shy of the CDR3 end, and the germline J gene is used to complete it. This sequence joins TRBV30 and TRBJ2-1; a possible D gene is TRBD1 (5 bases). Trimming took off 2 bases at V and 9 bases at J, with 14 bases between the two ends. The germline CDR1 and CDR2 sequences are GTSNPN and SVGIG (reference sequence). This CDR3 is built from 13 residues. The CDR3 loop reads CAWSPGSLGEQFF. The covered CDR3 bases are TGTGCCTGGAGTCCAGGGTCTCTGGGTGAG.

Comment on this clone: The read falls 3 residues short of the CDR3 end, and the missing part is taken from the germline J gene. The chain joins TRBV20-1 to TRBJ2-1; 7 positions agree with TRBD2. Losses at the gene ends were 0 bases for V and 7 bases for J; bases not matched to a gene: 3. The CDR3 sequence is 13 residues long. Germline V CDR1 and CDR2: DFQATT, SNEGSKA (reference sequence). The part of the CDR3 DNA that was read is TGCAGTGCTAGAGAAGCGGGAATGAATGAG. Protein: CSAREAGMNE. The CDR3, in full, reads CSAREAGMNEQFF.